Given below is one T cell receptor beta chain in context. The table came from immunoSEQ multiplex PCR; TCRdb's copy has only in-frame clones and leaves some out. The data hold approximately 160,000 clones, with 85% observed a single time. The record originates from a study of cytomegalovirus exposure and HLA in healthy donors. V lost 3 bases and J lost 0, with 14 bases in between. This CDR3 comprises 16 residues. The germline CDR1 and CDR2 sequences are MRHNA and SNTAGT. This clonotype was sampled from a man aged 30 to 39 in good health and CMV-seropositive. The chain is built from TRBV6-4 and TRBJ1-1; D not resolved. The sample taken for sequencing was PBMCs. The CDR3 is CASSERLGFLNTEAFF. The CDR3 DNA reads as TGTGCCAGCAGTGAGAGGTTGGGTTTCCTGAACACTGAAGCTTTCTTT.